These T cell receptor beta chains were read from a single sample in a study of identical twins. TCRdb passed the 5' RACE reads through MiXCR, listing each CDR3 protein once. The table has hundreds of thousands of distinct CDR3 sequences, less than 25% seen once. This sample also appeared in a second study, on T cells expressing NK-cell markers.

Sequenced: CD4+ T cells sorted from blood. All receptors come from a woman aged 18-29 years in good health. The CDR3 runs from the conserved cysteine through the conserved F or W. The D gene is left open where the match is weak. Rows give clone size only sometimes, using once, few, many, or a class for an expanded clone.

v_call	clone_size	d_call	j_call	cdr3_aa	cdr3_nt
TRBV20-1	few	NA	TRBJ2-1	CSAREGSAYNEQFF	TGCAGTGCTAGGGAGGGATCGGCCTACAATGAGCAGTTCTTC
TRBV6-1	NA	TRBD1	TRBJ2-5	CASRDRELRKTQYF	TGTGCCAGCAGGGACAGGGAATTAAGAAAGACCCAGTACTTC
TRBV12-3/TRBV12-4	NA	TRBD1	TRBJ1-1	CASNIRDRVTEAFF	TGTGCCAGCAATATCCGGGACAGGGTCACTGAAGCTTTCTTT
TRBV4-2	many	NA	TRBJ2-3	CASSSRGNTDTQYF	TGTGCCAGCAGCTCTCGGGGAAACACAGATACGCAGTATTTT
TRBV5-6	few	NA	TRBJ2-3	CASSLGLMKPDTQYF	TGTGCCAGCAGCTTAGGGCTGATGAAACCAGATACGCAGTATTTT
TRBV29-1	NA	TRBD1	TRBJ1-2	CSVQGNAYGYTF	TGCAGCGTACAGGGGAATGCATATGGCTACACCTTC
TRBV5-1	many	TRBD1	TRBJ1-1	CASSLGTGNTEAFF	TGCGCCAGCAGCTTGGGGACAGGAAACACTGAAGCTTTCTTT
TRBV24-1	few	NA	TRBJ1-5	CATSDPGRIPYSNQPQHF	TGTGCCACCAGTGATCCGGGACGGATACCTTATAGCAATCAGCCCCAGCATTTT
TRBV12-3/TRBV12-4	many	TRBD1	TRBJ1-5	CASSFGDRAVQPQHF	TGTGCCAGCAGTTTCGGGGACAGGGCGGTTCAGCCCCAGCATTTT
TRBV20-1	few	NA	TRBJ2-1	CSARFLVHEQFF	TGCAGTGCTAGATTCCTAGTGCATGAGCAGTTCTTC
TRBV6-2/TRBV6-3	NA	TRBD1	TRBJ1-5	CATRPRDSYNQPQHF	TGTGCCACCCGACCCCGGGACAGCTACAATCAGCCCCAGCATTTT
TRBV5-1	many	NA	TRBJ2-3	CASSLGDRSTDTQYF	TGCGCCAGCAGCTTAGGCGACAGGAGCACAGATACGCAGTATTTT
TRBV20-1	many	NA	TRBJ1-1	CSARGRLNTEAFF	TGCAGTGCTAGAGGCAGATTGAACACTGAAGCTTTCTTT
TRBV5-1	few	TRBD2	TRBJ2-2	CASVDLAGTTGELFF	TGCGCCAGCGTAGATCTAGCGGGTACCACCGGGGAGCTGTTTTTT
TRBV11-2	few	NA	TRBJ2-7	CASSRWRGIEQYF	TGTGCCAGCAGCCGATGGAGGGGAATCGAGCAGTACTTC
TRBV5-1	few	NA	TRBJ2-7	CASSWDLSEQYF	TGCGCCAGCAGCTGGGACTTAAGCGAGCAGTACTTC
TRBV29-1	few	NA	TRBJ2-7	CSVLSGRGSYEQYF	TGCAGCGTTCTGTCAGGGCGGGGTTCCTACGAGCAGTACTTC
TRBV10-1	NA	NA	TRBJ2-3	CASSELGTQYF	TGCGCCAGCAGTGAATTGGGTACGCAGTATTTT
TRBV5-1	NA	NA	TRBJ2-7	CASSFTAGFYEQYF	TGCGCCAGCTCATTCACGGCAGGTTTCTACGAGCAGTACTTC
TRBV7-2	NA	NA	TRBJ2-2	CASSLVRTGNAGELFF	TGTGCCAGCAGCTTAGTACGGACCGGGAACGCCGGGGAGCTGTTTTTT
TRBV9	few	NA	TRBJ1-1	CASSVGGGGMNTEAFF	TGTGCCAGCAGCGTAGGGGGAGGGGGGATGAACACTGAAGCTTTCTTT
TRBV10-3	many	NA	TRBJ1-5	CAIKGTDNQPQHF	TGTGCCATCAAGGGCACAGACAATCAGCCCCAGCATTTT
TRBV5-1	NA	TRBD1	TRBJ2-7	CASSGQGFGQYF	TGCGCCAGCAGCGGACAGGGTTTCGGGCAGTACTTC
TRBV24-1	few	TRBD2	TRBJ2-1	CATSPAGLDNEQFF	TGTGCCACCAGCCCAGCGGGACTGGACAATGAGCAGTTCTTC
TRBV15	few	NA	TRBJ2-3	CATSLGSDTQYF	TGTGCCACCAGCCTCGGATCGGATACGCAGTATTTT
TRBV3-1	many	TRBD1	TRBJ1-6	CASSLGQTSSLHF	TGTGCCAGCAGCTTGGGACAGACCTCATCCCTCCACTTT
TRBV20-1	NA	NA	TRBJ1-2	CSARDRGRNNYGYTF	TGCAGTGCTAGAGATCGAGGACGGAATAACTATGGCTACACCTTC
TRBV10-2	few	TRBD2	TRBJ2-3	CASNPVGLAVSTDTQYF	TGCGCCAGCAACCCGGTCGGACTAGCGGTCAGCACAGATACGCAGTATTTT
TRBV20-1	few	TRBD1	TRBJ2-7	CSAKRQGPLEQYF	TGCAGTGCTAAGAGACAGGGCCCATTGGAGCAGTACTTC
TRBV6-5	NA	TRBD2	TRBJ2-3	CASSSGTSGTTDTQYF	TGTGCCAGCAGTTCGGGGACTAGCGGGACCACAGATACGCAGTATTTT
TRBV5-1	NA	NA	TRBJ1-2	CASSLVRGQNYGYTF	TGCGCCAGCAGCTTGGTTCGGGGGCAGAACTATGGCTACACCTTC
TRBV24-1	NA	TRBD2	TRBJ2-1	CATSEGGSSYNEQFF	TGTGCCACCAGTGAGGGCGGGAGCTCCTACAATGAGCAGTTCTTC
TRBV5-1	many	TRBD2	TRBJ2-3	CASSRELAGADTQYF	TGCGCCAGCAGCCGGGAGCTAGCGGGGGCAGATACGCAGTATTTT
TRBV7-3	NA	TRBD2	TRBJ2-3	CASSWTSGGPDTQYF	TGTGCCAGCAGCTGGACTAGCGGGGGACCAGATACGCAGTATTTT
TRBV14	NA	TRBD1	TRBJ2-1	CASSQTGAYNEQFF	TGTGCCAGCAGCCAGACAGGGGCGTACAATGAGCAGTTCTTC
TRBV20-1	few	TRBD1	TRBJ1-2	CSARGQGYGYTF	TGCAGTGCTAGGGGACAGGGGTATGGCTACACCTTC
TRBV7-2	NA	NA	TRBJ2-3	CASSKVGPSSAF	TGTGCCAGCAGCAAAGTCGGTCCTAGCTCAGCTTTT
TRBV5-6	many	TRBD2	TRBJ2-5	CASSLEGLAGETQYF	TGTGCCAGCAGCTTGGAGGGACTAGCGGGAGAGACCCAGTACTTC
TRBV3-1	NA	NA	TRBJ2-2	CASSQDRANTGELFF	TGTGCCAGCAGCCAAGATCGTGCTAACACCGGGGAGCTGTTTTTT
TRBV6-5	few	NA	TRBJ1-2	CASSYSRQNYGYTF	TGTGCCAGCAGTTACTCTAGGCAGAACTATGGCTACACCTTC
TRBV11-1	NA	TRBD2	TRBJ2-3	CASSWLEFPAGGQSDTQYF	TGTGCCAGCAGCTGGCTTGAGTTTCCGGCGGGGGGGCAGTCAGATACGCAGTATTTT
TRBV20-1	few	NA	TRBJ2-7	CSVKGTHEQYF	TGCAGTGTAAAGGGAACCCACGAGCAGTACTTC
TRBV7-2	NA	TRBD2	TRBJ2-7	CASSQISGSSYEQYF	TGTGCCAGCAGCCAAATTAGCGGGAGCTCCTACGAGCAGTACTTC
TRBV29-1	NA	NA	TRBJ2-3	CSVEAGQRDTQYF	TGCAGCGTGGAAGCGGGACAAAGGGATACGCAGTATTTT
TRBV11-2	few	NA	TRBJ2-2	CATNRGGTGELFF	TGTGCCACAAACCGAGGAGGAACCGGGGAGCTGTTTTTT
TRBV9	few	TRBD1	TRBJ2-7	CASSVRPGQDYEQYF	TGTGCCAGCAGCGTTAGACCGGGACAGGACTACGAGCAGTACTTC
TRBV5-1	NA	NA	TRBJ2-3	CASSFGPATDTQYF	TGCGCCAGCAGCTTTGGACCCGCCACAGATACGCAGTATTTT
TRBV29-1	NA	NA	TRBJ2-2	CSVARGRNTGELFF	TGCAGCGTTGCCCGGGGGCGGAACACCGGGGAGCTGTTTTTT
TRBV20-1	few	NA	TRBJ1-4	CSALGGMNEKLFF	TGCAGTGCGCTGGGGGGGATGAATGAAAAACTGTTTTTT
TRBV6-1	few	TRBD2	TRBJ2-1	CASSRTSGDRDKQFF	TGTGCCAGCAGCCGGACTAGCGGGGATCGAGACAAGCAGTTCTTC
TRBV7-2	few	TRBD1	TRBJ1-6	CASSPMTGVLGPLHF	TGTGCCAGCAGTCCGATGACAGGGGTTTTGGGGCCCCTCCACTTT
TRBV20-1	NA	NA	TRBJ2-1	CSASFSHNEQFF	TGCAGTGCTAGTTTCTCCCACAATGAGCAGTTCTTC
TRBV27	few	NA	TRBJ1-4	CASSWVGAYNEKLFF	TGTGCCAGCAGTTGGGTGGGAGCGTACAATGAAAAACTGTTTTTT
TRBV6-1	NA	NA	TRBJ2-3	CASGTTASTDTQYF	TGTGCCAGCGGTACCACCGCTAGCACAGATACGCAGTATTTT
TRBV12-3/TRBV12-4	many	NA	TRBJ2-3	CASSLRRASAGTDTQYF	TGTGCCAGCAGCCTACGCCGGGCTAGCGCTGGCACAGATACGCAGTATTTT
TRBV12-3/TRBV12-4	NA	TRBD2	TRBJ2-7	CASSPIGGRGYEQYF	TGTGCCAGCAGCCCGATCGGCGGGAGAGGATACGAGCAGTACTTC
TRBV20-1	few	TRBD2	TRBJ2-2	CSARSGRALDGELFF	TGCAGTGCTAGGAGCGGGAGGGCGTTGGACGGGGAGCTGTTTTTT
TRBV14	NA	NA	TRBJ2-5	CASSQGVGATRETQYF	TGTGCCAGCAGCCAAGGTGTAGGGGCGACCCGGGAGACCCAGTACTTC
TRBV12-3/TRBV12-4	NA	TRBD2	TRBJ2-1	CASLLAGVNNEQFF	TGTGCCAGCCTGTTAGCGGGAGTAAACAATGAGCAGTTCTTC
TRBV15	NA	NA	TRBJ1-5	CATSSRYREESNQPQHF	TGTGCCACCAGCAGTAGATACAGGGAGGAAAGCAATCAGCCCCAGCATTTT